The rows below give T cell receptor beta chains drawn from one sample of a study of blood T cell repertoires in COVID-19. Measured with immunoSEQ multiplex PCR; TCRdb has only the in-frame clones, and not every one. The sample consists of over 120,000 clones, around 78% of them appearing once. The source material was peripheral blood. The receptor source for this set is an older woman with acute or convalescent COVID-19. CDR3s include the opening cysteine and the closing phenylalanine or tryptophan. D genes are given only for firm matches. A row's size may be missing; if present it is once, few, many or a size class.

D gene,J gene,clone size,V gene,CDR3 protein,CDR3 DNA
TRBD1,TRBJ1-5,.,TRBV19,CASNRDRGRNQPQHF,TGTGCCAGTAACCGGGACAGGGGACGCAATCAGCCCCAGCATTTT
.,TRBJ2-7,.,TRBV30,CAWNPGRRIYEQYF,TGTGCCTGGAACCCGGGTAGGCGGATCTACGAGCAGTACTTC
.,TRBJ2-7,few,TRBV30,CAWSVPGTSYEQYF,TGTGCCTGGAGTGTACCAGGAACTTCCTACGAGCAGTACTTC
.,TRBJ2-3,.,TRBV14,CASSQDPDGGTDTQYF,TGTGCCAGCAGCCAAGACCCCGACGGGGGCACAGATACGCAGTATTTT
.,TRBJ2-1,.,TRBV2,CARAERSYNEQFF,TGTGCCAGGGCGGAGAGGTCCTACAATGAGCAGTTCTTC
.,TRBJ2-7,once,TRBV7-9,CASSLWPDSGYEQYF,TGTGCCAGCAGCTTATGGCCCGACTCGGGATACGAGCAGTACTTC
TRBD1,TRBJ1-2,.,TRBV29-1,CSVLTGVGYTF,TGCAGCGTTCTAACAGGGGTCGGCTACACCTTC
.,TRBJ2-7,.,TRBV5-1,CASSFGQTYEQYF,TGCGCCAGCAGCTTCGGACAGACCTACGAGCAGTACTTC
TRBD1,TRBJ1-3,once,TRBV28,CASSLMGQVPISGNTIYF,TGTGCCAGCAGTTTAATGGGACAGGTGCCGATCTCTGGAAACACCATATATTTT
TRBD1,TRBJ2-7,.,TRBV11-1,CASSSTGTAPYEQYF,TGTGCCAGCAGTTCTACCGGGACAGCCCCCTACGAGCAGTACTTC
TRBD2,TRBJ2-2,.,TRBV19,CATTLAGGDTGELFF,TGTGCCACCACATTAGCGGGAGGGGACACCGGGGAGCTGTTTTTT
TRBD1,TRBJ2-2,.,TRBV27,CASGQGFTGELFF,TGTGCCAGTGGACAGGGCTTCACCGGGGAGCTGTTTTTT
.,TRBJ2-1,.,TRBV7-9,CASSLVVGSDNEQFF,TGTGCCAGCAGCTTAGTTGTTGGGAGCGACAATGAGCAGTTCTTC
.,TRBJ2-2,.,TRBV9,CASSGGLSNTGELFF,TGTGCCAGCAGCGGGGGACTCTCGAACACCGGGGAGCTGTTTTTT
TRBD2,TRBJ2-1,.,TRBV11-1,CASSPRTRSINEQFF,TGTGCCAGCAGCCCCCGGACTAGAAGTATCAATGAGCAGTTCTTC
.,TRBJ1-6,.,TRBV5-1,CASSSGGVLNSPLHF,TGCGCCAGCAGCTCGGGAGGGGTCTTGAATTCACCCCTCCACTTT
.,TRBJ1-1,.,TRBV18,CASSPPRVSMNTEAFF,TGTGCCAGCTCACCACCCAGGGTATCCATGAACACTGAAGCTTTCTTT
TRBD2,TRBJ2-1,.,TRBV10-1,CASSPGGGRVEYNEQFF,TGCGCCAGCAGCCCCGGGGGCGGGAGGGTGGAATACAATGAGCAGTTCTTC
.,TRBJ2-4,.,TRBV27,CASRSRQVNYIQYF,TGTGCCAGCCGCTCAAGACAGGTTAATTACATTCAGTACTTC
TRBD2,TRBJ2-2,.,TRBV7-8,CASSPRLAATGELFF,TGTGCCAGCAGCCCTAGACTAGCGGCGACCGGGGAGCTGTTTTTT
TRBD2,TRBJ2-7,few,TRBV4-1,CASSQEAGSSYEQYF,TGCGCCAGCAGCCAAGAAGCGGGATCCTCCTACGAGCAGTACTTC
TRBD1,TRBJ2-3,.,TRBV7-9,CASSLAWTGDTQYF,TGTGCCAGCAGCTTAGCATGGACAGGGGATACGCAGTATTTT
.,TRBJ2-7,once,TRBV11-2,CASSLGAGPSYEQYF,TGTGCCAGCAGCTTAGGGGCAGGGCCGTCCTACGAGCAGTACTTC
.,TRBJ1-5,.,TRBV16,CASSQFADKNQPQHF,TGTGCCAGCAGCCAATTCGCGGACAAAAATCAGCCCCAGCATTTT
TRBD1,TRBJ1-5,.,TRBV25-1,CASSELDRGPQHF,TGTGCCAGCAGCGAATTAGACAGGGGACCCCAGCATTTT
.,TRBJ2-4,.,TRBV7-2,CASSLGRGRAKNIQYF,TGTGCCAGCAGCTTAGGCAGGGGAAGGGCCAAAAACATTCAGTACTTC
.,TRBJ2-1,once,TRBV5-1,CASSVDTSSYNEQFF,TGCGCCAGCAGCGTCGATACGAGCTCCTACAATGAGCAGTTCTTC
TRBD2,TRBJ2-7,.,TRBV7-2,CASSLGGGFVQQYF,TGTGCCAGCAGCCTTGGGGGGGGTTTCGTCCAGCAGTACTTC
TRBD2,TRBJ2-5,.,TRBV30,CAWSRREGETQYF,TGTGCCTGGAGTAGGAGGGAGGGAGAGACCCAGTACTTC
.,TRBJ2-3,.,TRBV3-1/TRBV3-2,CASSQFSLVTDTQYF,TGTGCCAGCAGCCAATTCAGTCTAGTAACAGATACGCAGTATTTT
TRBD1,TRBJ1-1,.,TRBV7-8,CASSFNRGPTEAFF,TGTGCCAGCAGCTTCAACAGGGGGCCCACTGAAGCTTTCTTT
TRBD1,TRBJ1-2,.,TRBV3-1/TRBV3-2,CASSLQAGRGTSGYTF,TGTGCCAGCAGCCTCCAGGCTGGCAGGGGGACGAGCGGCTACACCTTC
.,TRBJ1-1,.,TRBV27,CASSLSPNTEAFF,TGTGCCAGCAGTTTGAGCCCGAACACTGAAGCTTTCTTT
TRBD2,TRBJ2-5,.,TRBV24-1,CATSDPAGPQETQYF,TGTGCCACCAGTGATCCAGCGGGACCACAAGAGACCCAGTACTTC
.,TRBJ2-7,few,TRBV21-1,CASTFSGQGHYEQYF,TGTGCCAGCACCTTTAGCGGACAGGGGCACTACGAGCAGTACTTC
.,TRBJ2-1,.,TRBV21-1,CASSKRRLAPYNEQFF,TGTGCCAGCAGCAAAAGGCGACTAGCCCCCTACAATGAGCAGTTCTTC
TRBD2,TRBJ2-1,once,TRBV4-1,CASSQVRLAVYNEQFF,TGCGCCAGCAGCCAAGTCCGGCTAGCGGTTTACAATGAGCAGTTCTTC
.,TRBJ1-6,.,TRBV2,CASSVGGLYVSPLHF,TGTGCCAGCAGCGTAGGGGGTCTCTACGTCTCACCCCTCCACTTT
TRBD1,TRBJ2-7,few,TRBV25-1,CASRTGSSYEQYF,TGTGCCAGCAGGACAGGGAGCTCCTACGAGCAGTACTTC
TRBD2,TRBJ2-3,.,TRBV19,CASSIGSPSGSWDTQYF,TGTGCCAGTAGTATAGGATCCCCTAGCGGGAGTTGGGATACGCAGTATTTT
TRBD1,TRBJ1-2,.,TRBV14,CASSQGTGLNYGYTF,TGTGCCAGCAGCCAAGGGACAGGTTTAAACTATGGCTACACCTTC
TRBD1,TRBJ2-1,.,TRBV7-2,CASSPGQGRGNNEQFF,TGTGCCAGCAGCCCGGGACAGGGTAGGGGTAACAATGAGCAGTTCTTC
TRBD1,TRBJ2-4,.,TRBV5-8,CASSFGTGGFKNIQYF,TGTGCCAGCAGCTTCGGGACAGGGGGTTTCAAAAACATTCAGTACTTC
TRBD1,TRBJ1-2,.,TRBV7-9,CASSLPTGEGYTF,TGTGCCAGCAGCCTACCGACAGGGGAAGGCTACACCTTC